The T cell receptor beta chain under discussion was sequenced for a study of blood T cells in healthy people across ages. A J-beta primer mix and a sample-barcoded 5' primer were used in a second PCR of about 7 to 11 cycles. TCRdb reprocessed the 5' RACE reads with MiXCR, giving one entry per CDR3 protein. The sample lists 850,000 to 1,300,000 distinct CDR3 sequences, 45% occurring once. The CDR3 consists of 11 residues. V shed 5 bases and J shed 10 bases, with 12 bases lying between them. Germline CDR1 SGHAT, CDR2 FQNNGV. The chain employs TRBV11-2 and TRBJ2-7, with D uncertain. The receptor was derived from a woman in her sixties in good health. Material for sequencing was blood. CDR3 residues: CASSVGQSQYF. CDR3 sequence (DNA): TGTGCCAGCAGCGTTGGGCAGTCCCAGTACTTC.